Shown below are 4 T cell receptor beta chains from a single sample sequenced in a study of T cell responses to AZD1222 COVID-19 vaccine. Method: immunoSEQ multiplex PCR; TCRdb's copy keeps in-frame clones and lacks some. The repertoire includes about 100,000 clones, just under 90% of them detected once, and approximately 16% sits in the top ten. The material sequenced was peripheral blood, taken on day 0 of AZD1222 vaccination. These receptors came from an adult in good health.

This sequence joins TRBV4-3 and TRBJ2-2; D remains unclear. This CDR3 has 15 amino acids. Between the trimmed V and J ends, which lost 2 bases and 3 bases, there was a span of 10 bases. Germline V lookup: CDR1 LGHNA, CDR2 YSLEER. CDR3 sequence reads: CASSQTVGDTGELFF. The CDR3 DNA reads TGCGCCAGCAGCCAAACCGTAGGTGACACCGGGGAGCTGTTTTTT.

This chain joins TRBV7-3 and TRBJ2-1, with TRBD2 matching over 9 bases. This CDR3 has 16 amino acids. Germline assignment: CDR1 SGHTA and CDR2 FQGTGA. The ends lost 5 bases at V and 11 bases at J; junction bases unmatched: 16. The CDR3 nucleotides read TGTGCCAGCAGCCCAGATTCGAGCGGGAGGCCCTTAAAGCAGTTCTTC. This gives the protein CASSPDSSGRPLKQFF.

The chain recombines TRBV29-1 with TRBJ1-2, with a weak D call TRBD1 (6 bases). Germline CDR1 is SQVTM and CDR2 is ANQGSEA. The CDR3 loop spans 14 amino acids. Between the trimmed V and J ends, which lost 4 bases and 2 bases, there was a span of 14 bases. The DNA of the CDR3 is TGCAGCGTTGGGGAACAGGGCGGGAACTATGGCTACACCTTC. Amino acids: CSVGEQGGNYGYTF.

This sequence joins TRBV29-1 and TRBJ1-2; the match to TRBD1 covers 7 bases. The CDR3 is 17 amino acids. V was pared by 0 bases and J by 6 bases, with 16 bases of the junction left unmatched. The V gene's germline CDR1 is SQVTM and CDR2 ANQGSEA. CDR3 loop: CSVEDTTGYRGANGYTF. The CDR3 bases are TGCAGCGTTGAAGATACGACAGGGTATAGGGGGGCTAATGGCTACACCTTC.